Shown below are 32 T cell receptor beta chains from a single sample sequenced in a study of Graves' ophthalmopathy and Graves' hyperthyroidism (dated by TCRdb to the late 2010s). Data came from an Illumina HiSeq 2000. For repertoire sequencing, the TCR beta CDR3 regions were amplified from RNA transcripts. The first round was an RT-PCR using HTBI primers with the Qiagen OneStep RT-PCR kit, and this first round was followed by a second-round multiplex PCR, then size selection and purification. TCRdb's own reprocessing of the public reads used fastp at Q25 and MiXCR and kept productive beta chains. When rows share a CDR3 protein, they turn into one entry using the most common DNA and genes. Present in this sample are some 370,000 distinct CDR3 sequences, about 17% of which were seen just once. The ten largest account for 2.4% of the sample. The material sequenced was peripheral blood. All receptors derive from an adult woman with stable Graves' hyperthyroidism.

This clonotype was detected many times. This rearrangement joins TRBV7-3 to TRBJ2-5; D call uncertain. Germline CDR1 reads SGHTA; CDR2 reads FQGTGA. Trimming shortened V by 0 bases and J by 7 bases, and 9 bases separated the two germline ends. The CDR3 consists of 13 residues. For the CDR3, the DNA is TGTGCCAGCAGCTTAACGTTTACCGGGACCCAGTACTTC. This translates into CASSLTFTGTQYF.

This chain uses TRBV30 with TRBJ2-7, with 11 bases matching TRBD2. Unmatched junction bases numbered 10, after V lost 1 base and J lost 2 bases. The CDR3 covers 17 residues. Per germline, CDR1 GTSNPN and CDR2 SVGIG (reference sequence). The CDR3 protein is CAWSGPRTSGPTYEQYF. The CDR3 nucleotides read TGTGCCTGGAGTGGCCCGAGGACTAGCGGGCCGACCTACGAGCAGTACTTC.

This clonotype came up many times. The chain's CDR3 is CSATALQKGSNQPQHF. CDR3 DNA: TGCAGTGCTACCGCGCTCCAAAAAGGAAGCAATCAGCCCCAGCATTTT. The chain couples TRBV20-1 to TRBJ1-5; no definite D call. This CDR3 contains 16 residues. V lost 4 bases, J lost 1 base, and 17 bases lay in between. Per germline, CDR1 DFQATT and CDR2 SNEGSKA (reference sequence).

This clonotype was picked up many times. This chain connects TRBV28 to TRBJ1-5, with unresolved D. The CDR3 is made up of 13 amino acids. Germline-derived CDR1 and CDR2 are MDHEN and SYDVKM. Trimming shortened V by 3 bases and J by 6 bases, and 9 bases separated the two germline ends. The CDR3, as DNA: TGTGCCAGCAGTTTTGGAGGATTTCAGCCCCAGCATTTT. This sequence encodes CASSFGGFQPQHF.

This clonotype has at least ten counts. The chain uses TRBV12-3 or TRBV12-4 and TRBJ2-6; D may correspond to TRBD1 or TRBD2 (5 bases each). The germline V and J ends were trimmed by 3 bases and 4 bases, with 16 bases remaining between them. This CDR3 contains 17 residues. CDR3 protein: CASSFLGRYTGANVLTF. DNA for the CDR3: TGTGCCAGCAGTTTTTTGGGACGGTACACGGGGGCCAACGTCCTGACTTTC.

The chain recombines TRBV20-1 with TRBJ2-3; D gene ambiguous. This CDR3 has 16 residues. CDR1 is DFQATT, CDR2 SNEGSKA, per germline (reference sequence). Trimming stripped 3 bases from V and 0 bases from J, with 16 bases between. The CDR3 is CSASGSPGRSTDTQYF. The CDR3 DNA follows: TGCAGTGCTAGTGGTTCCCCCGGTCGCAGCACAGATACGCAGTATTTT.

This clonotype occurred many times. CDR3 protein: CASSLSGPEQYF. CDR3 coding DNA: TGTGCCAGCAGCTTATCCGGTCCCGAGCAGTACTTC. The V call is TRBV13, the J call TRBJ2-7; D is ambiguous. The CDR3 runs to 12 residues. CDR1 and CDR2 from the germline V gene are PRHDT and FYEKMQ (reference sequence). The V and J ends lost 2 bases and 6 bases respectively, with 8 bases between them.

Comment on this clonotype: A much larger clone differs from this one at a single base, so this may be a read error. This is likely a read error, given that the CDR3 carries no conserved phenylalanine or tryptophan at its end. J is TRBJ2-2 and V is TRBV19; D perhaps matches TRBD2 (5 bases). The V end was cut by 1 base, the J end by 7 bases, with 13 bases between. The germline V gene encodes CDR1 LNHDA and CDR2 SQIVND (reference sequence). The CDR3 consists of 15 residues. CDR3 sequence reads: CASSIAPRRFGELFS. CDR3 DNA: TGTGCCAGTAGTATAGCCCCACGGAGGTTCGGGGAGCTGTTTTCT.

At least ten counts were recorded for this clonotype. V is TRBV6-2 or TRBV6-3 and J is TRBJ1-5; tentative D call: TRBD1 (6 bases). The CDR3 covers 13 residues. The V end lost 5 bases, the J end lost 4 bases, and 9 bases lay between the germline ends. Germline V CDR1 and CDR2: MNHEY, SVGEGT. CDR3 nucleotide sequence: TGTGCCAGCAGTCAAGACAGGAATCAGCCCCAGCATTTT. Translating gives CASSQDRNQPQHF.

This clonotype was counted ten times or more. This chain links TRBV6-2 or TRBV6-3 with TRBJ1-1; TRBD1 is a possible D gene (6 bases). The CDR3 is 12 amino acids. CDR1 MNHEY and CDR2 SVGEGT come from the germline V gene. Trimming removed 5 bases from V and 11 bases from J, with 15 bases in between. The CDR3 spells CASSRDMEVAFF. CDR3 nucleotide sequence: TGTGCCAGCAGTAGGGACATGGAAGTGGCTTTCTTT.

There are many counts of this clonotype. This chain joins TRBV19 and TRBJ1-5; D gene ambiguous. Germline CDR1 and CDR2: LNHDA and SQIVND (reference sequence). V lost 7 bases, J lost 4 bases, and 11 bases lay in between. CDR3 length equals 13 residues. The CDR3 bases are TGTGCCAGTAAAGCAATGGGAAATCAGCCCCAGCATTTT. This encodes CASKAMGNQPQHF.

This clonotype was counted only a few times. V and J are TRBV12-3 or TRBV12-4 and TRBJ1-2; D remains ambiguous. This CDR3 is built from 13 residues. Trimming removed 1 base at V and 6 bases at J, with 9 bases between. This CDR3 reads CASSLGALNGYTF. CDR3 nucleotide sequence: TGTGCCAGCAGTTTAGGAGCGCTGAATGGCTACACCTTC.

Many counts were recorded for this clonotype. V and J are TRBV5-1 and TRBJ2-5, with D perhaps TRBD1 (6 bases). The V and J ends lost 4 bases and 5 bases respectively, with 12 bases between them. The germline CDR1 and CDR2 sequences are SGHRS and YFSETQ. The CDR3 runs to 13 residues. The CDR3 DNA sequence: TGCGCCAGCAGCGCGTCAGGGGACGAGACCCAGTACTTC. Translating it yields CASSASGDETQYF.

This clonotype was detected only a few times. The chain couples TRBV10-3 to TRBJ1-5; 7 nucleotides agree with TRBD1. The CDR3 is 14 residues long. Unmatched junction bases numbered 5, after V lost 2 bases and J lost 7 bases. CDR1 is ENHRY, CDR2 SYGVKD, per germline. The CDR3 nucleotides read TGTGCCATCAGTGAGGGAACAGGGGCCCAGCCCCAGCATTTT. Amino acid sequence: CAISEGTGAQPQHF.

This clonotype was found a few times. The V and J genes are TRBV28 and TRBJ2-2; 7 bases match TRBD1. V dropped 3 bases and J dropped 7; count of bases not matched to a gene: 5. Germline CDR1 MDHEN, CDR2 SYDVKM. The CDR3 consists of 14 residues. The CDR3 is CASSLRGLLGELFF. In DNA, the CDR3 is TGTGCCAGCAGTTTGAGGGGGCTACTCGGGGAGCTGTTTTTT.

This clonotype was observed many times. This rearrangement joins TRBV7-3 to TRBJ2-2; a weak D match, TRBD1 (6 bases). Germline lookup yields CDR1 SGHTA and CDR2 FQGTGA. This CDR3 is built from 14 residues. V gave up 4 bases and J gave up 3 bases, with 9 bases separating them. CDR3 region: CASSWGQHTGELFF. The CDR3 bases are TGTGCCAGCAGCTGGGGACAACACACCGGGGAGCTGTTTTTT. Looking up the rest from reference TRBV7-3 and TRBJ2-2 gives the full variable domain: GAGVSQTPSNKVTEKGKYVELRCDPISGHTALYWYRQSLGQGPEFLIYFQGTGAADDSGLPNDRFFAVRPEGSVSTLKIQRTERGDSAVYLCASSWGQHTGELFFGEGSRLTVL.

This chain connects TRBV5-1 to TRBJ2-5; D is unresolved. V was shortened by 3 bases and J by 0 bases, with 3 bases between the two germline ends. This CDR3 spans 12 amino acids. Looked up from germline, CDR1 is SGHRS and CDR2 is YFSETQ. CDR3 sequence reads: CASSWNQETQYF. CDR3 in DNA: TGCGCCAGCAGCTGGAACCAAGAGACCCAGTACTTC.

This clonotype showed up many times. The chain combines TRBV9 with TRBJ2-6, with 7 bases aligning to TRBD2. The V gene end was trimmed by 0 bases and the J gene end by 0 bases; junction bases not matched to a gene: 3. Germline V CDR1 and CDR2: SGDLS, YYNGEE. The CDR3 is 17 amino acids. CDR3 nucleotides: TGTGCCAGCAGCGTAGCTACGGGGGGCTCTGGGGCCAACGTCCTGACTTTC. It is translated as CASSVATGGSGANVLTF.

The V and J genes are TRBV4-1 and TRBJ2-5, with D perhaps matching TRBD2 (5 bases). Trimming removed 5 bases from V and 5 bases from J, with 18 bases in between. CDR3 length equals 15 residues. Per the germline V gene, CDR1 is MGHRA and CDR2 is YSYEKL. CDR3 region: CASSATGFQKETQYF. The CDR3 nucleotides are TGCGCCAGCAGCGCGACGGGGTTCCAAAAGGAGACCCAGTACTTC.

This clonotype has more than one count but fewer than ten. This chain joins TRBV10-3 and TRBJ2-2; D may correspond to TRBD1 or TRBD2 (5 bases each). Trimming left V 3 bases short and J 7 bases short, with 12 bases between. CDR3 size: 14 residues. The germline V gene encodes CDR1 ENHRY and CDR2 SYGVKD. CDR3 region: CAISEEQRGGELFF. The CDR3 DNA sequence: TGTGCCATCAGTGAAGAACAGAGGGGCGGGGAGCTGTTTTTT.

This clonotype has ten or more counts. The gene calls are TRBV7-2 and TRBJ2-7, with D perhaps TRBD1 or TRBD2 (6 bases each). The CDR3 loop spans 14 amino acids. The germline CDR1 and CDR2 sequences are SGHTA and FQGNSA. The germline V and J ends were trimmed by 5 bases and 6 bases, with 17 bases remaining between them. This CDR3 reads CASSRGGQTFEQYF. The CDR3 coding sequence is TGTGCCAGCAGCCGTGGGGGGCAGACCTTCGAGCAGTACTTC.

This clonotype was observed many times. The rearrangement uses TRBV3-1 and TRBJ1-1; D is ambiguous. The CDR3 runs to 12 residues. Germline V gene sequence: CDR1 LGHDT, CDR2 YNNKEL (reference sequence). Trimming left V 2 bases short and J 10 bases short, with 11 bases between. Written as DNA, the CDR3 is TGTGCCAGCAGCCAAATGCCCATGAGAGCTTTCTTT. Its translation: CASSQMPMRAFF.

Ten or more counts support this clonotype. V usage is TRBV20-1 and J usage is TRBJ2-5; TRBD2 aligns across 9 bases. Unmatched junction bases numbered 5, after V lost 2 bases and J lost 1 base. The germline V gene encodes CDR1 DFQATT and CDR2 SNEGSKA (reference sequence). CDR3 size: 15 residues. The CDR3 sequence is CSARMLAGSQETQYF. The CDR3 DNA sequence: TGCAGTGCTAGAATGCTAGCGGGGAGCCAAGAGACCCAGTACTTC.

This clonotype was seen ten or more times. The chain recombines TRBV12-3 or TRBV12-4 with TRBJ2-7; 12 bases are shared with TRBD1. V lost 10 bases, J lost 3 bases, and 13 bases stayed unmatched. This CDR3 region has 16 residues. CDR3 residues: CATAGMGQGAHYEQYF. CDR3 bases: TGTGCCACTGCGGGGATGGGACAGGGGGCACACTACGAGCAGTACTTC.

The sample holds many counts of this clonotype. This chain links TRBV11-2 with TRBJ1-1, with 9 bases fitting TRBD1. The V gene end was trimmed by 5 bases and the J gene end by 8 bases; junction bases not matched to a gene: 6. This CDR3 contains 13 residues. CDR1 SGHAT and CDR2 FQNNGV come from the germline V gene. Written as DNA, the CDR3 is TGTGCCAGCAGCGACGGGACAGGGCGAGAAGCTTTCTTT. It translates to CASSDGTGREAFF. Variable domain in full (rest from reference TRBV11-2 and TRBJ1-1): EAGVAQSPRYKIIEKRQSVAFWCNPISGHATLYWYQQILGQGPKLLIQFQNNGVVDDSQLPKDRFSAERLKGVDSTLKIQPAKLEDSAVYLCASSDGTGREAFFGQGTRLTVV.

In its sample, this clonotype was seen many times. V and J are TRBV29-1 and TRBJ1-2, with TRBD1 as a possible D gene (5 bases). Germline-derived CDR1 and CDR2 are SQVTM and ANQGSEA. This CDR3 is 11 amino acids long. V was trimmed by 6 bases and J by 8 bases, leaving 13 bases between them. The CDR3 nucleotides are TGCAGCGTAGACGACAGCAGCGGCTACACCTTC. Its translation: CSVDDSSGYTF. The full variable domain, completed using reference TRBV29-1 and TRBJ1-2, is SAVISQKPSRDICQRGTSLTIQCQVDSQVTMMFWYRQQPGQSLTLIATANQGSEATYESGFVIDKFPISRPNLTFSTLTVSNMSPEDSSIYLCSVDDSSGYTFGSGTRLTVV.

This CDR3 is CASSLPPGYEQYF. CDR3 DNA sequence: TGTGCCAGCAGTCTCCCACCAGGGTACGAGCAGTACTTC. This chain links TRBV6-1 with TRBJ2-7; D possibly corresponds to TRBD1 (5 bases). Germline assignment: CDR1 MNHNS and CDR2 SASEGT. Trimming pared 5 bases from V and 4 bases from J, leaving 12 bases between. The CDR3 has 13 residues.

This clonotype was detected a few times. The chain recombines TRBV7-2 with TRBJ2-7; TRBD1 might be the D (5 bases). The germline gives CDR1 SGHTA, CDR2 FQGNSA. The CDR3 is 15 residues long. With 5 bases removed from V and 2 bases from J, the gap between germline ends came to 16 bases. In DNA form, the CDR3 reads TGTGCCAGCAGCACCAGTAGGGGTCGGACCTACGAGCAGTACTTC. Amino acids: CASSTSRGRTYEQYF.

This clonotype was seen more than once but under ten times. This sequence may be a read error, since a much larger clone differs from it by one base. V and J are TRBV30 and TRBJ2-2, with D possibly matching TRBD1 (6 bases). CDR3 length: 15 residues. Germline CDR1 reads GTSNPN; CDR2 reads SVGIG (reference sequence). The CDR3 nucleotides read TGTGCCTGGAGTGTAATACAGGGTCGGACCGGGGAGCCGTTTTTT. It is translated as CAWSVIQGRTGEPFF.

This clonotype occurred a few times. The chain has TRBV6-1 and TRBJ2-7, with 9 bases identical to TRBD2. Germline V CDR1 and CDR2: MNHNS, SASEGT. V shed 0 bases and J 5 bases; nucleotides not matched to a gene: 5. The CDR3 loop spans 15 amino acids. CDR3 coding DNA: TGTGCCAGCAGTGAAGCCGCGGGAGGGCCCGACGAGCAGTACTTC. It encodes CASSEAAGGPDEQYF.

At least ten counts were recorded for this clonotype. V usage is TRBV5-1 and J usage is TRBJ1-2, with D uncertain. Between the trimmed V and J ends, which lost 6 bases and 0 bases, there was a span of 12 bases. The CDR3 has 14 residues. Germline V gene sequence: CDR1 SGHRS, CDR2 YFSETQ. The DNA for the CDR3 is TGCGCCAGCAATTTTGAAGGGTCTAACTATGGCTACACCTTC. It codes for CASNFEGSNYGYTF. The whole variable domain, remainder taken from reference TRBV5-1 and TRBJ1-2, is KAGVTQTPRYLIKTRGQQVTLSCSPISGHRSVSWYQQTPGQGLQFLFEYFSETQRNKGNFPGRFSGRQFSNSRSEMNVSTLELGDSALYLCASNFEGSNYGYTFGSGTRLTVV.

The gene calls are TRBV11-2 and TRBJ2-5; possibly TRBD2 for D (5 bases). This CDR3 has 16 amino acids. V gave up 1 base and J gave up 3 bases, with 15 bases separating them. Per germline, CDR1 SGHAT and CDR2 FQNNGV. The CDR3 spells CASSLVGVSLKETQYF. As DNA, the CDR3 is TGTGCCAGCAGCTTAGTCGGGGTCAGCTTAAAAGAGACCCAGTACTTC.